This T cell receptor (beta chain) was recorded in a study of T cell responses to AZD1222 COVID-19 vaccine. Study-level background: The analysis combined second doses at about 4 or about 12 weeks.

With respect to this clone: The antigen remains undetermined.

Points from the study as a whole: Only a handful of AZD1222 recipients, roughly six in all, had baseline seropositivity. Only after the peak T cell response were repertoires sampled. Vaccine-related CD4 TCRs covered spike, predominating at 160-218 and 743-854.

Clones were sequenced by immunoSEQ multiplex PCR, and TCRdb holds only the in-frame ones, with some missing. The repertoire includes 120,000 or so clones, about 90% of them detected once, and 11% to 15% sits in the top ten. This CDR3 is 13 amino acids long. The ends were cut back, 0 bases at V and 5 bases at J, with 7 bases in the middle. CDR1 and CDR2 from the germline V gene are MNHNS and SASEGT. The clonotype comes from an adult in good health. Sample: peripheral blood, taken on day 0 of AZD1222 vaccination. The chain couples TRBV6-1 to TRBJ2-5; D uncertain. The DNA for the CDR3 is TGTGCCAGCAGTGAAGCCCAGAGCGAGACCCAGTACTTC. It codes for CASSEAQSETQYF.